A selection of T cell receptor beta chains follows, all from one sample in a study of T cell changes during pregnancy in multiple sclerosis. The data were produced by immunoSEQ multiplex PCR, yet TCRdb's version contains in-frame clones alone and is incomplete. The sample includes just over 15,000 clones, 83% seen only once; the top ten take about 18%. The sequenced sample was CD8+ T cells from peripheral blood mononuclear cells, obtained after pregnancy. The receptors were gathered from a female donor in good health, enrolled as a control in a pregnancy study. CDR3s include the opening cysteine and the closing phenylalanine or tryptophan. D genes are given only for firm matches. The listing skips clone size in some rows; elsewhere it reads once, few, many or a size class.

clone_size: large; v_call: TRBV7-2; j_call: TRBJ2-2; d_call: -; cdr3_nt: TGTGCCAGCAGCCTTAACACCGGGGAGCTGTTTTTT; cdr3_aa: CASSLNTGELFF
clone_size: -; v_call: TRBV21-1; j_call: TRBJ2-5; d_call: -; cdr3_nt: TGTGCCAGCAGCAAAGTTCGCGGGAGGGCCGCTGAGACCCAGTACTTC; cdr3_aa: CASSKVRGRAAETQYF
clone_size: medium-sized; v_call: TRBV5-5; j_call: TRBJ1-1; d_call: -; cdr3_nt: TGTGCCAGCAGCTTGTCACAGGGATTTGGCACTGAAGCTTTCTTT; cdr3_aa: CASSLSQGFGTEAFF
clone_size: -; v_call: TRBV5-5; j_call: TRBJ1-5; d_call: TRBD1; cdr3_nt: TGTGCCAGCAGCTGGCAGGGGGCAAGCAATCAGCCCCAGCATTTT; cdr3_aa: CASSWQGASNQPQHF
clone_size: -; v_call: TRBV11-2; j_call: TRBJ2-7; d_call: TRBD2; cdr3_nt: TGTGCCAGCAGCTTAGGGGGGGGAACGAGGGAGCAGTACTTC; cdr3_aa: CASSLGGGTREQYF
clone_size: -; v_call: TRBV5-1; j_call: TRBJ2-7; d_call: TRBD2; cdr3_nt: TGCGCCAGCAGCTTGGCCGGGACTAGCGCCTACGAGCAGTACTTC; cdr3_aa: CASSLAGTSAYEQYF
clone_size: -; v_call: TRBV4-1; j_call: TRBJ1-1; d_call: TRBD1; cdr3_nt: TGCGCCAGCAGCCACGCAGGGGGGACTGAAGCTTTCTTT; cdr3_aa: CASSHAGGTEAFF
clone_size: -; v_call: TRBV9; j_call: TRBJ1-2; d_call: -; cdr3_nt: TGTGCCAGCGGGGGAGGGATCTATGGCTACACCTTC; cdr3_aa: CASGGGIYGYTF
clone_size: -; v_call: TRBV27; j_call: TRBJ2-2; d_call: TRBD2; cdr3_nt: TGTGCCAGCAGGGAACTAGCGGGAGGTGGCACCGGGGAGCTGTTTTTT; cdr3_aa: CASRELAGGGTGELFF
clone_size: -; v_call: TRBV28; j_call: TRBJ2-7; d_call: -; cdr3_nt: TGTGCCAGCAGTTACGACACCTTGGTTTCCGAGCAGTACTTC; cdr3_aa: CASSYDTLVSEQYF
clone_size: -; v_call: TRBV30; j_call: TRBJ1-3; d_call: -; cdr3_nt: TGTGCCTGGAGTGCCGCCAGGCGAGGAAACACCATATATTTT; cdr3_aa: CAWSAARRGNTIYF
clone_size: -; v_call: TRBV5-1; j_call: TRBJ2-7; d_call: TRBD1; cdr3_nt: TGCGCCAGCAGCGTCGAGGACAGGGCCTACGAGCAGTACTTC; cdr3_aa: CASSVEDRAYEQYF
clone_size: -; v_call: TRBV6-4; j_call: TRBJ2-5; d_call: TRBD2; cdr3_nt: TGTGCCAGCAGTGAGGTAGCGGGGGAGCAAGAGACCCAGTACTTC; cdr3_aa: CASSEVAGEQETQYF
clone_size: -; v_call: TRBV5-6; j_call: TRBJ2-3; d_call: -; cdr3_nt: TGTGCCAGCAGCTTGGCCAGGGACACAGATACGCAGTATTTT; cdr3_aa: CASSLARDTDTQYF
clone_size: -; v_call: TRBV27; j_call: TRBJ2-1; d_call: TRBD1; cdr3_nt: TGTGCCAGCAGTCCTTACCAGGGGGCAATTTTAAATGAGCAGTTCTTC; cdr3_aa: CASSPYQGAILNEQFF
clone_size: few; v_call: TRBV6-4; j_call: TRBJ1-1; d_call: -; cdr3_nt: TGTGCCAGCAGTGACAACGGGGAGGACACTGAAGCTTTCTTT; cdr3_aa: CASSDNGEDTEAFF
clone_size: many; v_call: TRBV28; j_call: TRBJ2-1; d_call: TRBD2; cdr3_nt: TGTGCCAGCAGTTCCCGTTTTAGTGGGGGGGACGGGACTACCCCCTACAATGAGCAGTTCTTC; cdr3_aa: CASSSRFSGGDGTTPYNEQFF
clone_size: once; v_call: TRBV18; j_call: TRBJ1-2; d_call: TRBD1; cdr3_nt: TGTGCCAGCTCACGGGACTGGACAGGGAGTAACTATGGCTACACCTTC; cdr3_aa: CASSRDWTGSNYGYTF
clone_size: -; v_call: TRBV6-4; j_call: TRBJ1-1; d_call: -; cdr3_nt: TGTGCCAGCAGTGAAGAGGATAACACTGAAGCTTTCTTT; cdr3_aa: CASSEEDNTEAFF
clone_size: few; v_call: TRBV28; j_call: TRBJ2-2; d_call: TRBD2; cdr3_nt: TGTGCCAGCAGAACCACACTAGCGTACACCGGGGAGCTGTTTTTT; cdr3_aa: CASRTTLAYTGELFF
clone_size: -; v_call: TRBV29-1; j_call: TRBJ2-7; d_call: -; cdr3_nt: TGCAGCGTCGCGAACTTCGGAGGCTCACTCCAGTACGAGCAGTACTTC; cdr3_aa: CSVANFGGSLQYEQYF
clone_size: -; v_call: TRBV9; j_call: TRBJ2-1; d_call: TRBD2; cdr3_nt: TGTGCCAGCAGCGTAGGGCCAGCGGGAGGGTCCACTTTCGATGAGCAGTTCTTC; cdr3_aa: CASSVGPAGGSTFDEQFF
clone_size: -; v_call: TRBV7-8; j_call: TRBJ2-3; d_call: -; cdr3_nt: TGTGCCAGCAGCGATAACAGGGAAATCCACCACACAGATACGCAGTATTTT; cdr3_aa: CASSDNREIHHTDTQYF
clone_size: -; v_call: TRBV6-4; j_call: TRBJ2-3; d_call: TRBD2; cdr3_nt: TGTGCCAGCAGTGACTCGACGGGGGGGCCAGATACGCAGTATTTT; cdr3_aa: CASSDSTGGPDTQYF
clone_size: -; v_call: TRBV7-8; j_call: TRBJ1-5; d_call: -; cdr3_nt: TGTGCCAGCAGCGCGCGGGAGGAGGCCCAGCATTTT; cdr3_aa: CASSAREEAQHF
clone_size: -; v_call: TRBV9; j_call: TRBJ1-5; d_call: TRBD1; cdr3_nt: TGTGCCAGCAGCCCGGAGGGGGCGCAGAACAATCAGCCCCAGCATTTT; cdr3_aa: CASSPEGAQNNQPQHF
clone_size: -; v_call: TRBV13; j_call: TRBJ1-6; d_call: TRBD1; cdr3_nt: TGTGCCAGCAGCCAGGGGGACAGTTCTTACGCGGATTCACCCCTCCACTTT; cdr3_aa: CASSQGDSSYADSPLHF
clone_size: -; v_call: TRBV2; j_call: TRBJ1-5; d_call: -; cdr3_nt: TGTGCCAGCAGTGAGCTACAGGTCAACAATCAGCCCCAGCATTTT; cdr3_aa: CASSELQVNNQPQHF
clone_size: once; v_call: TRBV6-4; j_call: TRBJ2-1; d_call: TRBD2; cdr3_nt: TGTGCCAGCAGTGACGGGACTGGCGGGGGAAACTACAATGAGCAGTTCTTC; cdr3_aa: CASSDGTGGGNYNEQFF
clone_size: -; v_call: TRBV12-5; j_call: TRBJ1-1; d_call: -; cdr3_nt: TGTGCTAGTGCCCCCCACCAGTCCAGGAAAAACACTGAAGCTTTCTTT; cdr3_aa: CASAPHQSRKNTEAFF
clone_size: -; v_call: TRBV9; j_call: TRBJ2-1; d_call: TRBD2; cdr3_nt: TGTGCCAGCAGCGTACTAGCGGGAGGGGATGAGCAGTTCTTC; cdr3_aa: CASSVLAGGDEQFF
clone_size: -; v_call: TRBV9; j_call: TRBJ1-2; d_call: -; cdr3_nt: TGTGCCAGCAGCGTAGCTCTTGGAGGAGGGTTGAGCTATGGCTACACCTTC; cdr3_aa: CASSVALGGGLSYGYTF
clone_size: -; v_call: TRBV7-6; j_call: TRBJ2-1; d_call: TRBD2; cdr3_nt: TGTGCCAGCAGCCCCGGGGGGAGCTCCTACAATGAGCAGTTCTTC; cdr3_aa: CASSPGGSSYNEQFF
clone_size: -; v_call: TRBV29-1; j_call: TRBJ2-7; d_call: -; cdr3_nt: TGCAGCGTTGAATTAGGGGGGGTCGAGCAGTACTTC; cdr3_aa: CSVELGGVEQYF
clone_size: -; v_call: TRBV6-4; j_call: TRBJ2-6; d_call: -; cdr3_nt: TGTGCCAGCAGCCCCTCCCAGGACTCTGGGGCCAACGTCCTGACTTTC; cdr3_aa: CASSPSQDSGANVLTF
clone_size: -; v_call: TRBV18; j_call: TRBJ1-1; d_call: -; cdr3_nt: TGTGCCAGCTCACCAAGCCGGACACAAAACACTGAAGCTTTCTTT; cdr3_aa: CASSPSRTQNTEAFF
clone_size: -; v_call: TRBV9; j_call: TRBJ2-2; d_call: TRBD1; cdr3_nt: TGTGCCAGCAGCGTGGGACAGGGCACCGGGGAGCTGTTTTTT; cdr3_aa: CASSVGQGTGELFF
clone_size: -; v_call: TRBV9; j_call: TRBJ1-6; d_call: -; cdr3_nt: TGTGCCAGCAGTCAACAGGGCCATAATTCACCCCTCCACTTT; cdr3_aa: CASSQQGHNSPLHF
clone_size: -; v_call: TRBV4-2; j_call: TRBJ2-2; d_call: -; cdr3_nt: TGTGCCAGCAGCCAAGCCGCAGGGTCTGACACCGGGGAGCTGTTTTTT; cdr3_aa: CASSQAAGSDTGELFF
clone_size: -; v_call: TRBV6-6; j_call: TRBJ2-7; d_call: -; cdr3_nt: TGTGCCAGCAGTTACGTGGGACTTGAGGAGGAGCAGTACTTC; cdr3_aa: CASSYVGLEEEQYF
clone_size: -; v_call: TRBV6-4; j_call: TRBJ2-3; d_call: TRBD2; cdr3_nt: TGTGCCAGCAGCCAACAGGCTAGCGGGCTAGATACGCAGTATTTT; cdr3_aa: CASSQQASGLDTQYF
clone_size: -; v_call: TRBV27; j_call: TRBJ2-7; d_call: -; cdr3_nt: TGTGCCAGCAGCCGAAGCCTCTCCTACGAGCAGTACTTC; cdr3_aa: CASSRSLSYEQYF
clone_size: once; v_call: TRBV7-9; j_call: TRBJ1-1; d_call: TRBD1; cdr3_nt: TGTGCCAGCAGCCCCCCGGGAAGGGACAGGGGATTAGCTGAAGCTTTCTTT; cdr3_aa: CASSPPGRDRGLAEAFF
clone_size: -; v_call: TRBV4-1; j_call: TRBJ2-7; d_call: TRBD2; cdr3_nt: TGCGCCAGCAGCCAAGACGATGCGGGAGATCGCCGCGAGCAGTACTTC; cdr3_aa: CASSQDDAGDRREQYF
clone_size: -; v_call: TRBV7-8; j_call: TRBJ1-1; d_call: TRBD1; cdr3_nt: TGTGCCAGCAGACTACAGGGGGCAGGAACTGAAGCTTTCTTT; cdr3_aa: CASRLQGAGTEAFF
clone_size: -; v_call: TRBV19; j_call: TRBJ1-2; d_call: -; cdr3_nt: TGTGCCAGTAGTCCGTCACAGGCAAACTATGGCTACACCTTC; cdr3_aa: CASSPSQANYGYTF
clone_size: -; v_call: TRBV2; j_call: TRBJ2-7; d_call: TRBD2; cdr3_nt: TGTGCCAGCAGTCCCCGGGGGGGGAGCTCCTACGAGCAGTACTTC; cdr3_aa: CASSPRGGSSYEQYF
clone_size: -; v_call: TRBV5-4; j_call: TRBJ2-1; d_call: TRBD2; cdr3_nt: TGTGCCAGCAGCTTCCCTAGCGGGGGGCAATGGAATGAGCAGTTCTTC; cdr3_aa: CASSFPSGGQWNEQFF
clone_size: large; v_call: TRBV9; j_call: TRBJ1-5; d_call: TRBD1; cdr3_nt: TGTGCCAGCAGCCCTACAGGGGCCGGCAATCAGCCCCAGCATTTT; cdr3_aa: CASSPTGAGNQPQHF